Shown below are 16 T cell receptor beta chains from a single sample sequenced in a study of Ad26.COV2.S vaccination and SARS-CoV-2 variants (dated by TCRdb to about 2021). The method was the immunoSEQ multiplex PCR assay. Entries here come from immuneACCESS through TCRdb and include only in-frame sequences with V and J called. Some clones fail to appear in such tables; in the studies checked, an unresolved V gene covers under half of the shortfall, and the cause of the remainder is unknown. Recorded for this sample are 450,000 to 550,000 clones; 89% of them occurred a single time. The ten largest make up about 1.7% of the sample. According to the study, the label for this sample's treatment or condition signals: some 19 received Ad26.COV2.S at low or high dose, single or two shots; 5 received placebo; per-sample allocation not given. For vaccine and placebo recipients, repertoires were sequenced using samples collected on day 63 after the first injection.

The source material was peripheral blood, sampled in a trial of Ad26.COV2.S vaccine versus placebo. The source is a person between 18 and 65 years old who received the Ad26.COV2.S COVID-19 vaccine or a placebo.

As for this clone: This specimen includes other DNA sequences encoding the same CDR3. This chain connects TRBV5-4 to TRBJ1-6; no definite D call. The CDR3 has 12 amino acids. V was shortened by 1 base and J by 7 bases, with 3 bases between the two germline ends. Germline CDR1 and CDR2: SGHNT and YYREEE (reference sequence). The DNA of the CDR3 is TGTGCCAGCAGCTTGTACAATTCACCCCTCCACTTT. Amino acids: CASSLYNSPLHF.

V gene TRBV24-1 combines with J gene TRBJ1-1, with D perhaps matching TRBD1 (6 bases). The germline V and J ends were trimmed by 5 bases and 5 bases, with 17 bases remaining between them. Germline values: CDR1 KGHDR, CDR2 SFDVKD. The CDR3 length is 15 residues. CDR3 sequence (DNA): TGTGCCACCAGTGCGAACCGCAGGGGAGGAACTGAAGCTTTCTTT. Protein: CATSANRRGGTEAFF.

The chain uses TRBV25-1 and TRBJ2-2; D is possibly TRBD2 (5 bases). The ends were cut back, 0 bases at V and 1 base at J, with 6 bases in the middle. The germline CDR1 and CDR2 sequences are MGHDK and SYGVNS. The CDR3 is 15 residues long. The CDR3 DNA follows: TGTGCCAGCAGTGAATATGCGGGGAACACCGGGGAGCTGTTTTTT. Translated: CASSEYAGNTGELFF.

The chain combines TRBV28 with TRBJ2-1; 11 positions agree with TRBD2. CDR3 length: 13 amino acids. The V segment lost 5 bases and the J segment 16 bases; nucleotides outside the gene matches: 10. Germline V gives CDR1 MDHEN, CDR2 SYDVKM. CDR3: CASSLGLAGITFF. CDR3 DNA: TGTGCCAGCAGTCTCGGACTAGCGGGCATTACTTTCTTC.

The V gene is TRBV2, the J gene TRBJ2-2, with D tentatively TRBD1 or TRBD2 (5 bases each). V was shortened by 11 bases and J by 7 bases, with 20 bases between the two germline ends. Germline CDR1 reads SNHLY; CDR2 reads FYNNEI. This CDR3 has 14 residues. The CDR3 loop is CASLKGPAGGELFF. DNA for the CDR3: TGTGCCTCCCTGAAGGGGCCCGCGGGCGGGGAGCTGTTTTTT.

This clone has just one count. The J gene is TRBJ2-3, the V gene TRBV28; no clear D gene. In germline, CDR1 is MDHEN, CDR2 SYDVKM. The CDR3 is made up of 14 amino acids. Trimming cost V 1 base and J 4 bases, with 9 bases left between them. The CDR3 DNA reads TGTGCCAGCAGTTTATCCTCTAATGCAGATACGCAGTATTTT. Its translation is CASSLSSNADTQYF.

This clone was recorded a few times. V is TRBV7-2 and J is TRBJ1-2; no firm D call. V lost 1 base and J 2 bases, leaving 11 bases between the germline ends. The CDR3 is made up of 15 amino acids. Germline assignment: CDR1 SGHTA and CDR2 FQGNSA. CDR3 loop: CASSLVVLGNYGYTF. The CDR3 nucleotides are TGTGCCAGCAGCTTAGTTGTATTAGGGAACTATGGCTACACCTTC.

The chain couples TRBV6-6 to TRBJ1-1; D unclear. Germline V gene lookup returns CDR1 MNHNY and CDR2 SVGAGI (reference sequence). The V and J ends lost 6 bases and 2 bases respectively, with 7 bases between them. The CDR3 has 12 residues. The CDR3 loop reads CASSSTNTEAFF. In DNA form, the CDR3 reads TGTGCCAGCAGCTCTACAAACACTGAAGCTTTCTTT.

The rearrangement links TRBV13 to TRBJ2-2; D is possibly TRBD1 (5 bases). Deletions cut 0 bases from V and 2 bases from J, with 7 bases between. CDR3 length: 15 amino acids. Germline CDR1 reads PRHDT; CDR2 reads FYEKMQ (reference sequence). The CDR3 is CASSLGQVNTGELFF. The CDR3 DNA sequence: TGTGCCAGCAGCTTAGGACAGGTTAACACCGGGGAGCTGTTTTTT.

CDR3 sequence: CASSEAWGGLTDTQYF. The CDR3 nucleotides are TGTGCCAGCAGTGAAGCGTGGGGGGGACTCACAGATACGCAGTATTTT. The genes are TRBV6-1 and TRBJ2-3; the match to TRBD2 covers 7 bases. The J segment lost 2 bases and the V segment lost 0 bases, leaving 5 bases of the junction unmatched. The CDR3 consists of 16 residues. CDR1 and CDR2 from the germline V gene are MNHNS and SASEGT.

The chain carries TRBV23-1 and TRBJ1-5, with D tentatively TRBD1 (5 bases). TRBV23-1 is sorted into the ORF group, with uncertain function. This CDR3 is 17 amino acids long. Trimming left V 0 bases short and J 3 bases short, with 15 bases between. The CDR3 sequence is CASSQSTAGINNQPQHF. In nucleotides, the CDR3 is TGCGCCAGCAGTCAATCTACCGCAGGGATCAACAATCAGCCCCAGCATTTT.

V is TRBV28 and J is TRBJ2-2; D is ambiguous. There are 16 residues in the CDR3. V gave up 3 bases and J gave up 2 bases, with 13 bases separating them. CDR1 MDHEN and CDR2 SYDVKM come from the germline V gene. The CDR3 nucleotides are TGTGCCAGCAGTTTGACGAGACACACCAACACCGGGGAGCTGTTTTTT. This encodes CASSLTRHTNTGELFF.

The chain is built from TRBV6-6 and TRBJ2-2, with D uncertain. The germline gives CDR1 MNHNY, CDR2 SVGAGI (reference sequence). The CDR3 runs 14 residues. Deletions cut 0 bases from V and 4 bases from J, with 6 bases between. In DNA, the CDR3 is TGTGCCAGCAGTTACTCCTCTGGCACCGGGGAGCTGTTTTTT. Protein sequence: CASSYSSGTGELFF.

J is TRBJ2-1 and V is TRBV25-1, with 10 bases fitting TRBD1. Germline V lookup: CDR1 MGHDK, CDR2 SYGVNS. The CDR3 loop spans 14 amino acids. V lost 6 bases, J lost 10 bases, and 9 bases stayed unmatched. The chain's CDR3 is CASRGTGVVGEQFF. Here the CDR3 DNA reads TGTGCCAGCAGAGGGACAGGGGTTGTGGGCGAGCAGTTCTTC.

The chain uses TRBV5-4 and TRBJ1-1, with 7 bases matching TRBD1. This CDR3 contains 14 residues. V dropped 5 bases and J dropped 1; count of bases not matched to a gene: 5. Germline V gives CDR1 SGHNT, CDR2 YYREEE (reference sequence). The CDR3 sequence is CASSYGQENTEAFF. In DNA form, the CDR3 reads TGTGCCAGCAGTTATGGACAGGAGAACACTGAAGCTTTCTTT. Using reference TRBV5-4 and TRBJ1-1 for the parts outside the CDR3, the full variable domain is ETGVTQSPTHLIKTRGQQVTLRCSSQSGHNTVSWYQQALGQGPQFIFQYYREEENGRGNFPPRFSGLQFPNYSSELNVNALELDDSALYLCASSYGQENTEAFFGQGTRLTVV.

The rearrangement links TRBV28 to TRBJ1-3, with D possibly matching TRBD1 (5 bases). Trimming took off 3 bases at V and 3 bases at J, with 9 bases between the two ends. Germline V CDR1 and CDR2: MDHEN, SYDVKM. The CDR3 loop spans 14 amino acids. For the CDR3, the DNA is TGTGCCAGCAGTTTTGGGGGAGGTGGAAACACCATATATTTT. Amino acids: CASSFGGGGNTIYF.